This T cell receptor beta chain was documented in a study of PD-L1 blockade in urothelial cancer. Study at large: The year 2014 saw patients start atezolizumab, 1,200 mg intravenously every 3 weeks.

Broader study findings: Pretreatment TCR clonality in blood, when below the median, was predictive of better survival.

Data came from immunoSEQ multiplex PCR; TCRdb stores just in-frame clones and leaves some out. This table has roughly 63,000 clones, about four fifths appearing once. Germline CDR1 and CDR2: SGHTA and FQGNSA. The CDR3 length is 15 residues. Losses at the gene ends were 3 bases for V and 13 bases for J; bases not matched to a gene: 12. Concerning this clone itself: What it recognizes is unknown.

As for time point: pretreatment peripheral blood. A total of 1 to 8 samples per patient were collected pretreatment and on-treatment. The TCR sequence derives from a man in his 70s with urothelial cancer. J is TRBJ1-2 and V is TRBV7-2, with 12 bases identical to TRBD1. The sequencing here drew on PBMCs, taken around atezolizumab (anti-PD-L1) treatment. Written as DNA, the CDR3 is TGTGCCAGCAGCTTGTCCGGGACAGGGGGCGCCAGGATCACCTTC. Translated, it gives CASSLSGTGGARITF.